This TCR beta chain was found in a study of blood T cells in healthy people across ages. Trimming removed 1 base at V and 3 bases at J, with 7 bases between. Germline V CDR1 and CDR2: SGHRS, YFSETQ. The CDR3 length is 13 residues. A second about 7 to 12 cycle PCR used barcoded and J-beta primers. TCRdb fed the 5' RACE reads into MiXCR, producing one record per CDR3 protein. The top ten clones hold 13% of a sample with approximately 880,000 distinct CDR3 sequences, 48% of them seen once. Sequenced material: blood. The chain has TRBV5-1 and TRBJ1-2; D remains unclear. The clonotype was recovered from a man aged 30 to 39 in good health. The CDR3 loop reads CASSLTADYGYTF. CDR3 DNA: TGCGCCAGCAGCTTGACAGCGGACTATGGCTACACCTTC.